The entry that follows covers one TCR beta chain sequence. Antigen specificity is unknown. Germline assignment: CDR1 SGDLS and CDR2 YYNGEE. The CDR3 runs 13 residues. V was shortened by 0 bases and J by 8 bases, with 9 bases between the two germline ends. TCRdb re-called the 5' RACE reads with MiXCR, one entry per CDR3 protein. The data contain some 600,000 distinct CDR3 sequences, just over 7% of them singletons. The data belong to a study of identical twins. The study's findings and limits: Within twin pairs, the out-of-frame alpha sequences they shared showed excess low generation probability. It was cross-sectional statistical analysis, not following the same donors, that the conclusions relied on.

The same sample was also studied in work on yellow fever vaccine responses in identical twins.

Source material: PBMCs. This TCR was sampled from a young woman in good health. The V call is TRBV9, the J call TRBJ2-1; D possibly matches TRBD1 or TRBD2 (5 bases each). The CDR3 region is CASSVGGMDEQFF. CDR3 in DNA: TGTGCCAGCAGCGTAGGGGGGATGGATGAGCAGTTCTTC.